Listed below are T cell receptor beta chains from one sample, sequenced in a study of OX40 agonist ivuxolimab in advanced cancers. Using immunoSEQ multiplex PCR, the repertoire was profiled, and TCRdb retains in-frame clones only, with some absent. The top ten hold 1.1% of the sample, which has 82,000 or so clones, roughly nine tenths seen once. The sample was CD4+ or CD8+ T cells sorted from blood, taken in a trial of the OX40 agonist ivuxolimab. The receptors were sampled from an adult with an advanced solid tumor such as melanoma, head and neck, liver or kidney cancer. Each CDR3 is given with its conserved first and last residue. The D gene is left open where the match is weak. Only some rows state a clone size, as once, few, many or a class for expanded clones.

cdr3_aa: CASSLTGTSGGKQFF
cdr3_nt: TGTGCCAGCAGCTTAACCGGGACTAGCGGAGGAAAGCAGTTCTTC
d_call: TRBD2
clone_size: .
v_call: TRBV7-2
j_call: TRBJ2-1

cdr3_aa: CASSWGFSGANTGELFF
cdr3_nt: TGTGCCAGCAGTTGGGGTTTCTCGGGGGCGAACACCGGGGAGCTGTTTTTT
d_call: .
clone_size: .
v_call: TRBV28
j_call: TRBJ2-2

cdr3_aa: CASSLEFGWYGYTF
cdr3_nt: TGTGCCAGCAGCTTAGAATTTGGGTGGTATGGCTACACCTTC
d_call: .
clone_size: .
v_call: TRBV11-1
j_call: TRBJ1-2

cdr3_aa: CASSEKNRSGNIQYF
cdr3_nt: TGTGCCAGCAGTGAGAAGAACAGGAGTGGAAACATTCAGTACTTC
d_call: .
clone_size: .
v_call: TRBV6-1
j_call: TRBJ2-4

cdr3_aa: CAWSRTARTDTQYF
cdr3_nt: TGTGCCTGGAGTCGGACGGCCCGCACAGATACGCAGTATTTT
d_call: .
clone_size: .
v_call: TRBV30
j_call: TRBJ2-3

cdr3_aa: CAAGSGANTGELFF
cdr3_nt: TGTGCCGCCGGGTCCGGGGCGAACACCGGGGAGCTGTTTTTT
d_call: .
clone_size: .
v_call: TRBV10-3
j_call: TRBJ2-2

cdr3_aa: CASSLLGRETQYF
cdr3_nt: TGTGCCAGCAGCCTCCTTGGGCGGGAGACCCAGTACTTC
d_call: .
clone_size: .
v_call: TRBV14
j_call: TRBJ2-5

cdr3_aa: CASSSGQGAGETQYF
cdr3_nt: TGCGCCAGCAGCTCCGGACAGGGGGCTGGGGAGACCCAGTACTTC
d_call: TRBD1
clone_size: once
v_call: TRBV5-1
j_call: TRBJ2-5

cdr3_aa: CASRGQTGDNEQFF
cdr3_nt: TGTGCCAGCAGAGGTCAGACAGGGGACAATGAGCAGTTCTTC
d_call: TRBD1
clone_size: .
v_call: TRBV27
j_call: TRBJ2-1

cdr3_aa: CASSLGTSGFIYPYEQYF
cdr3_nt: TGCGCCAGCAGCTTGGGGACTAGCGGCTTTATTTATCCCTACGAGCAGTACTTC
d_call: TRBD2
clone_size: .
v_call: TRBV5-1
j_call: TRBJ2-7

cdr3_aa: CATSWGPQNSPLHF
cdr3_nt: TGTGCCACCAGCTGGGGACCTCAAAATTCACCCCTCCACTTT
d_call: .
clone_size: .
v_call: TRBV15
j_call: TRBJ1-6

cdr3_aa: CASKGQGVGTNEKLFF
cdr3_nt: TGTGCCAGCAAAGGACAGGGGGTGGGGACTAATGAAAAACTGTTTTTT
d_call: TRBD1
clone_size: .
v_call: TRBV7-8
j_call: TRBJ1-4

cdr3_aa: CASSLVYRAAPGYTF
cdr3_nt: TGTGCCAGCAGCTTAGTGTACCGGGCCGCCCCTGGCTACACCTTC
d_call: .
clone_size: .
v_call: TRBV7-9
j_call: TRBJ1-2

cdr3_aa: CASTKDRSYNQPQHF
cdr3_nt: TGTGCCAGCACTAAGGACAGGTCATACAATCAGCCCCAGCATTTT
d_call: TRBD1
clone_size: .
v_call: TRBV28
j_call: TRBJ1-5

cdr3_aa: CASSPGGLAGLTGELFF
cdr3_nt: TGTGCCAGCAGCCCTGGGGGACTAGCGGGCCTTACCGGGGAGCTGTTTTTT
d_call: TRBD2
clone_size: .
v_call: TRBV7-2
j_call: TRBJ2-2

cdr3_aa: CTSSQVLASGTTLQETQYF
cdr3_nt: TGCACCAGCAGCCAAGTTTTGGCTAGCGGGACGACCCTACAAGAGACCCAGTACTTC
d_call: .
clone_size: .
v_call: TRBV1
j_call: TRBJ2-5

cdr3_aa: CASSPTGNTEAFF
cdr3_nt: TGTGCCAGCAGCCCGACAGGGAACACTGAAGCTTTCTTT
d_call: .
clone_size: .
v_call: TRBV7-2
j_call: TRBJ1-1

cdr3_aa: CASTSYRGSEQYF
cdr3_nt: TGTGCCAGCACTTCCTACAGGGGATCCGAGCAGTACTTC
d_call: TRBD1
clone_size: few
v_call: TRBV28
j_call: TRBJ2-7

cdr3_aa: CAAGPNTEAFF
cdr3_nt: TGTGCCGCGGGACCGAACACTGAAGCTTTCTTT
d_call: .
clone_size: .
v_call: TRBV10-3
j_call: TRBJ1-1

cdr3_aa: CASSPPRRGLAGGPVETQYF
cdr3_nt: TGTGCCAGCAGCCCCCCCCGTCGGGGACTAGCGGGAGGGCCGGTAGAGACCCAGTACTTC
d_call: TRBD2
clone_size: .
v_call: TRBV7-6
j_call: TRBJ2-5

cdr3_aa: CASSLTQGDNEQFF
cdr3_nt: TGTGCCAGCAGCCTAACTCAGGGGGACAATGAGCAGTTCTTC
d_call: TRBD1
clone_size: .
v_call: TRBV6-5
j_call: TRBJ2-1

cdr3_aa: CASNNSPGFAGELFF
cdr3_nt: TGTGCCAGTAATAATAGCCCAGGGTTCGCCGGGGAGCTGTTTTTT
d_call: .
clone_size: .
v_call: TRBV19
j_call: TRBJ2-2

cdr3_aa: CASSIRDMGGYYNEQFF
cdr3_nt: TGTGCCAGTAGTATAAGGGACATGGGCGGGTACTACAATGAGCAGTTCTTC
d_call: .
clone_size: .
v_call: TRBV19
j_call: TRBJ2-1

cdr3_aa: CASSQDSPGLAGDTSTDTQYF
cdr3_nt: TGCGCCAGCAGCCAGGATTCCCCGGGACTAGCGGGAGACACTAGCACAGATACGCAGTATTTT
d_call: TRBD2
clone_size: once
v_call: TRBV4-3
j_call: TRBJ2-3

cdr3_aa: CASSDGGTVNYGYTF
cdr3_nt: TGTGCCAGCAGTGATGGGGGGACAGTTAACTATGGCTACACCTTC
d_call: TRBD1
clone_size: .
v_call: TRBV2
j_call: TRBJ1-2

cdr3_aa: CASSLSGTMSSYEQYF
cdr3_nt: TGTGCCAGCAGCTTATCCGGGACTATGAGCTCCTACGAGCAGTACTTC
d_call: TRBD2
clone_size: .
v_call: TRBV11-2
j_call: TRBJ2-7

cdr3_aa: CASSDGTVSTGELFF
cdr3_nt: TGCGCCAGCAGCGATGGGACTGTGTCAACCGGGGAGCTGTTTTTT
d_call: .
clone_size: .
v_call: TRBV5-1
j_call: TRBJ2-2

cdr3_aa: CASTSTWGTGTYNEQFF
cdr3_nt: TGTGCCAGCACCTCAACCTGGGGGACAGGGACCTACAATGAGCAGTTCTTC
d_call: TRBD1
clone_size: .
v_call: TRBV28
j_call: TRBJ2-1

cdr3_aa: CASSQPLAGGSYEQYF
cdr3_nt: TGTGCCAGCAGCCAACCTCTAGCGGGGGGCTCCTACGAGCAGTACTTC
d_call: TRBD2
clone_size: .
v_call: TRBV4-2
j_call: TRBJ2-7

cdr3_aa: CASRVGSGNTIYF
cdr3_nt: TGTGCCAGCAGGGTTGGGTCTGGAAACACCATATATTTT
d_call: .
clone_size: .
v_call: TRBV28
j_call: TRBJ1-3

cdr3_aa: CASSEGDSGVTGELFF
cdr3_nt: TGCGCCAGCAGTGAGGGGGACTCCGGGGTCACCGGGGAGCTGTTTTTT
d_call: .
clone_size: .
v_call: TRBV10-2
j_call: TRBJ2-2

cdr3_aa: CASSVASSSYEQYF
cdr3_nt: TGTGCCAGCAGCGTAGCGTCAAGCTCCTACGAGCAGTACTTC
d_call: .
clone_size: .
v_call: TRBV9
j_call: TRBJ2-7

cdr3_aa: CASSLALDRGRLASTDTQYF
cdr3_nt: TGCGCCAGCAGCTTGGCCCTTGACAGGGGAAGACTAGCGAGCACAGATACGCAGTATTTT
d_call: .
clone_size: .
v_call: TRBV5-1
j_call: TRBJ2-3

cdr3_aa: CASSLMGGQETQYF
cdr3_nt: TGTGCCAGCAGCTTAATGGGGGGCCAAGAGACCCAGTACTTC
d_call: .
clone_size: .
v_call: TRBV7-3
j_call: TRBJ2-5

cdr3_aa: CASSTSGTGGGNEQFF
cdr3_nt: TGTGCCAGCAGCACCTCCGGGACAGGGGGCGGGAATGAGCAGTTCTTC
d_call: TRBD1
clone_size: .
v_call: TRBV7-8
j_call: TRBJ2-1

cdr3_aa: CASSTTPGGHSNQPQHF
cdr3_nt: TGTGCCAGCAGTACAACCCCGGGGGGGCATAGCAATCAGCCCCAGCATTTT
d_call: .
clone_size: .
v_call: TRBV28
j_call: TRBJ1-5